These 20 T cell receptor beta chains share one sample of origin, sequenced in a study of blood T cell repertoires in COVID-19. Clones were read by immunoSEQ multiplex PCR, and TCRdb kept only the in-frame ones, dropping some. This sample yields 130,000 to 150,000 clones, of which 88% are seen a single time; 1.2% belongs to the top ten. The source material was PBMCs or T cells enriched from blood (not recorded which). The receptor set was obtained from a woman aged 25 to 39 with acute COVID-19.

The CDR3, as DNA: TGCGCCAGTTCTACAGGACCAAAGGGGGCTACGAATGAGCAGTTCTTC. Translating it yields CASSTGPKGATNEQFF. This chain connects TRBV4-3 to TRBJ2-1, with TRBD1 matching 7 bases. The CDR3 is 16 amino acids. Germline trimming cut 9 bases from V and 7 bases from J; bases unmatched to any gene: 18. Germline values: CDR1 LGHNA, CDR2 YSLEER.

The V call is TRBV7-3, the J call TRBJ1-1, with D possibly TRBD1 on 6 matching bases. This CDR3 has 17 residues. With 0 bases removed from V and 2 bases from J, the gap between germline ends came to 16 bases. Per germline, CDR1 SGHTA and CDR2 FQGTGA. The CDR3 loop reads CASSLTPFGTSNTEAFF. The CDR3 DNA is TGTGCCAGCAGCTTAACCCCATTCGGGACATCTAACACTGAAGCTTTCTTT.

The V call is TRBV5-1, the J call TRBJ1-4; D perhaps matches TRBD1 (5 bases). There are 14 residues in the CDR3. V was cut by 2 bases and J by 3 bases, with 8 bases left in between. Germline V lookup: CDR1 SGHRS, CDR2 YFSETQ. CDR3 DNA: TGCGCCAGCAGCTTCGGGGGTCCTAATGAAAAACTGTTTTTT. Amino acids: CASSFGGPNEKLFF.

The rearrangement uses TRBV7-8 and TRBJ2-1, with TRBD1 as a possible D gene (6 bases). The CDR3 consists of 15 residues. Per the germline V gene, CDR1 is SGHVS and CDR2 is FQNEAQ. The ends were cut back, 1 base at V and 9 bases at J, with 16 bases in the middle. The CDR3 sequence: CASSLGVPGVGEQFF. The CDR3 coding sequence is TGTGCCAGCAGCTTAGGAGTTCCAGGGGTTGGTGAGCAGTTCTTC.

The V gene is TRBV7-6, the J gene TRBJ2-7; 7 nucleotides line up with TRBD2. Germline values: CDR1 SGHVS, CDR2 FNYEAQ. This CDR3 region has 16 residues. Trimming removed 5 bases from V and 1 base from J; junction bases left unmatched: 11. CDR3 bases: TGTGCCAGCAGCCCAAAAACTAGCGATGGGTCCTACGAGCAGTACTTC. Protein product: CASSPKTSDGSYEQYF.

J is TRBJ1-2 and V is TRBV2; D unresolved. Germline V gene sequence: CDR1 SNHLY, CDR2 FYNNEI. Deletions cut 2 bases from V and 9 bases from J, with 7 bases between. This CDR3 contains 11 residues. The CDR3 protein is CASSEYLSYTF. The CDR3 DNA reads TGTGCCAGCAGTGAATACTTGAGCTACACCTTC.

The rearrangement uses TRBV3-1 (or the pseudogene TRBV3-2) and TRBJ2-5; D is unclear. V lost 0 bases, J lost 5 bases, and 16 bases lay in between. Germline-derived CDR1 and CDR2 are LGHDT and YNNKEL (reference sequence). The CDR3 has 16 residues. CDR3 sequence (DNA): TGTGCCAGCAGCCAAGAGAGTCCCGCGTCGGGTGAGACCCAGTACTTC. This codes for CASSQESPASGETQYF.

CDR3 loop: CASRATGNYGYTF. CDR3 coding DNA: TGTGCCAGCAGAGCGACAGGGAACTATGGCTACACCTTC. V usage is TRBV28 and J usage is TRBJ1-2; 7 nucleotides match TRBD1. This CDR3 spans 13 amino acids. Losses at the gene ends were 6 bases for V and 2 bases for J; bases not matched to a gene: 3. CDR1 and CDR2 (germline): MDHEN, SYDVKM.

The rearrangement joins TRBV19 to TRBJ2-2; D is possibly TRBD1 (6 bases). Germline V gene lookup returns CDR1 LNHDA and CDR2 SQIVND (reference sequence). The CDR3 sequence is 22 residues long. V lost 1 base to trimming and J lost 0 bases, with 27 bases between them. This chain's CDR3 is CASSIGFGQGPNQSPNTGELFF. The CDR3 nucleotides are TGTGCCAGTAGTATAGGCTTTGGGCAGGGGCCTAACCAGTCGCCGAACACCGGGGAGCTGTTTTTT.

The V call is TRBV7-3, the J call TRBJ1-2, with D unresolved. This CDR3 contains 13 residues. The germline CDR1 and CDR2 sequences are SGHTA and FQGTGA. Trimming removed 0 bases at V and 7 bases at J, with 9 bases between. The CDR3 DNA sequence: TGTGCCAGCAGCTTAACCCCCAGTTCTGGCTACACCTTC. Translating gives CASSLTPSSGYTF. Using reference TRBV7-3 and TRBJ1-2 for the parts outside the CDR3, the full variable domain is GAGVSQTPSNKVTEKGKYVELRCDPISGHTALYWYRQSLGQGPEFLIYFQGTGAADDSGLPNDRFFAVRPEGSVSTLKIQRTERGDSAVYLCASSLTPSSGYTFGSGTRLTVV.

V and J are TRBV7-6 and TRBJ2-7, with 7 nucleotides matching TRBD1. The CDR3 has 15 amino acids. The germline gives CDR1 SGHVS, CDR2 FNYEAQ. V lost 2 bases, J lost 3 bases, and 7 bases stayed unmatched. CDR3 nucleotides: TGTGCCAGCAGCTTACGGGACAGTAATGACTACGAGCAGTACTTC. This sequence encodes CASSLRDSNDYEQYF.

The chain is built from TRBV7-2 and TRBJ1-1; 7 nucleotides align to TRBD1. J gave up 1 base and V 2 bases, and 4 bases lay outside the gene matches. CDR1 is SGHTA, CDR2 FQGNSA, per germline. The CDR3 runs 15 residues. The CDR3 protein is CASSLLTGSNTEAFF. The CDR3 coding sequence is TGTGCCAGCAGCTTATTGACAGGGTCGAACACTGAAGCTTTCTTT.

The gene calls are TRBV28 and TRBJ2-7; TRBD1 matches at 10 bases. Trimming at V came to 7 bases and at J to 7 bases, leaving 7 bases not matched to a gene. The CDR3 is 13 amino acids. Germline V gene sequence: CDR1 MDHEN, CDR2 SYDVKM. CDR3 sequence reads: CASIRQGADEQYF. Written as DNA, the CDR3 is TGTGCCAGCATAAGACAGGGGGCTGATGAGCAGTACTTC.

The rearrangement joins TRBV6-5 to TRBJ2-7; 8 bases are a match to TRBD1. CDR1 is MNHEY, CDR2 SVGAGI, per germline. The J segment lost 0 bases and the V segment lost 0 bases, leaving 4 bases of the junction unmatched. This CDR3 spans 16 amino acids. CDR3 sequence (DNA): TGTGCCAGCAGTTACTCGGGCAGGGGGCCCTCCTACGAGCAGTACTTC. This codes for CASSYSGRGPSYEQYF.

The J gene is TRBJ2-5, the V gene TRBV10-3; 11 bases line up with TRBD2. V trimming: 3 bases; J trimming: 2 bases; junction bases outside the gene matches: 11. The length of the CDR3 is 18 residues. Germline-derived CDR1 and CDR2 are ENHRY and SYGVKD. In DNA form, the CDR3 reads TGTGCCATCAGTGACACTCTAACCGGGACTAGCGGACAAGAGACCCAGTACTTC. It translates to CAISDTLTGTSGQETQYF.

The chain combines TRBV5-4 with TRBJ2-7; TRBD2 aligns across 8 bases. The V gene's germline CDR1 is SGHNT and CDR2 YYREEE (reference sequence). After removal of 4 bases from V and 4 bases from J, the junction contained 10 bases not matched to a gene. CDR3 length: 15 amino acids. CDR3 nucleotides: TGTGCCAGCAGCCACCCCCGGGAGGGCCGATACGAGCAGTACTTC. It codes for CASSHPREGRYEQYF.

This chain links TRBV12-3 or TRBV12-4 with TRBJ2-5, with D possibly TRBD1 on 5 matching bases. Between the trimmed V and J ends, which lost 6 bases and 5 bases, there was a span of 13 bases. This CDR3 region has 13 residues. The CDR3 reads CASSPRAGETQYF. DNA of the CDR3: TGTGCCAGCAGCCCCCGGGCAGGGGAGACCCAGTACTTC.

This chain joins TRBV5-6 and TRBJ2-7, with D tentatively TRBD1 (7 bases). Trimming cost V 0 bases and J 6 bases, with 19 bases left between them. Germline CDR1 is SGHDT and CDR2 is YYEEEE. CDR3 size: 16 residues. This CDR3 is CASSLVGRVQGGEQYF. CDR3 coding DNA: TGTGCCAGCAGCTTGGTCGGTCGGGTCCAGGGGGGCGAGCAGTACTTC.

This chain links TRBV4-1 with TRBJ2-7, with 9 nucleotides matching TRBD1. V dropped 1 base and J dropped 7; count of bases not matched to a gene: 17. This CDR3 comprises 18 residues. CDR1 and CDR2 (germline): MGHRA, YSYEKL. The CDR3 protein is CASSQAHVIPGQGDEQYF. The CDR3 DNA is TGCGCCAGCAGCCAAGCGCATGTAATCCCGGGACAGGGAGATGAGCAGTACTTC.

CDR3 sequence reads: CASSFQGRVGFF. In DNA form, the CDR3 reads TGTGCCAGCAGTTTTCAGGGCAGGGTGGGTTTCTTT. The chain combines TRBV12-3 or TRBV12-4 with TRBJ1-1; weak D call: TRBD1 (5 bases). The germline V and J ends were trimmed by 3 bases and 13 bases, with 15 bases remaining between them. The CDR3 has 12 amino acids.